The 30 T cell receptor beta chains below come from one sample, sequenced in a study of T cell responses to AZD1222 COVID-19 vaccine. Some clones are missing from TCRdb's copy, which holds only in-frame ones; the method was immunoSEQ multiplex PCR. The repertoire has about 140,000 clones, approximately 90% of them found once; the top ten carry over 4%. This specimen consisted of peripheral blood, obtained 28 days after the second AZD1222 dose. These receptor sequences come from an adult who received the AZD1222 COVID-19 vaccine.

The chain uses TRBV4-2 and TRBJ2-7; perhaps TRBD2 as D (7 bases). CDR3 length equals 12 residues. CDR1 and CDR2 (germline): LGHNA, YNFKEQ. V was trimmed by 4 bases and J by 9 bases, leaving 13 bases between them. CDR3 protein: CASSPGGWAQYF. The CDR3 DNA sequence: TGTGCCAGCAGCCCGGGGGGCTGGGCGCAGTACTTC.

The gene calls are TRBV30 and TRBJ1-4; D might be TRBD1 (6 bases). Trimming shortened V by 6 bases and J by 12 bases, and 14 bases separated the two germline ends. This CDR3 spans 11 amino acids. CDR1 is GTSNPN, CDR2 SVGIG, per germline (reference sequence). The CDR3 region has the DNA TGTGCCTGCCCCCAGGGGAGGGAACTGTTTTTT. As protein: CACPQGRELFF.

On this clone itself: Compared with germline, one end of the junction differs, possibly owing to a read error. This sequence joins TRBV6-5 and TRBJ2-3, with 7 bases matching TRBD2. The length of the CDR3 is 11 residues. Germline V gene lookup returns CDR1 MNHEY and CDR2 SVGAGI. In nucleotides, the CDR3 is TGTGCCATTCCGGTCGGACTAGGATTACATTTT. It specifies CAIPVGLGLHF.

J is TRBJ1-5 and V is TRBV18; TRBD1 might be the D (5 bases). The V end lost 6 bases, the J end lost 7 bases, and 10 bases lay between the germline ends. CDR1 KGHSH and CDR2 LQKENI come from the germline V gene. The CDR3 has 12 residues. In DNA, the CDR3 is TGTGCCAGCTCGACGGGGGGACAGCCCCAGCATTTT. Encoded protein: CASSTGGQPQHF. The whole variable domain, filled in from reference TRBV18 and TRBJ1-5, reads NAGVMQNPRHLVRRRGQEARLRCSPMKGHSHVYWYRQLPEEGLKFMVYLQKENIIDESGMPKERFSAEFPKEGPSILRIQQVVRGDSAAYFCASSTGGQPQHFGDGTRLSIL.

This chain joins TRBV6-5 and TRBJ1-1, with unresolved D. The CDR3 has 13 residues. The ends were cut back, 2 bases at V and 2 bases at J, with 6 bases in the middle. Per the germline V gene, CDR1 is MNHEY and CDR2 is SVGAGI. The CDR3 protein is CASSYKVNTEAFF. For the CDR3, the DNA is TGTGCCAGCAGTTACAAGGTAAACACTGAAGCTTTCTTT.

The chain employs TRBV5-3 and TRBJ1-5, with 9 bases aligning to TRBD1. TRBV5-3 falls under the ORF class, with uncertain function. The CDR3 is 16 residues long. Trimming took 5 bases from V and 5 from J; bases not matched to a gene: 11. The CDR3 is CARSSTLTGGYQPQHF. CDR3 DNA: TGTGCCAGAAGTTCTACGCTGACAGGGGGTTATCAGCCCCAGCATTTT.

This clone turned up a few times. For the CDR3, the DNA is TGTGCCAGCAGCTTTAGACAGAACTATGGCTACACCTTC. Residues: CASSFRQNYGYTF. The chain employs TRBV7-2 and TRBJ1-2; maybe TRBD1 (5 bases). The germline V and J ends were trimmed by 3 bases and 2 bases, with 7 bases remaining between them. This CDR3 has 13 residues. The V gene's germline CDR1 is SGHTA and CDR2 FQGNSA.

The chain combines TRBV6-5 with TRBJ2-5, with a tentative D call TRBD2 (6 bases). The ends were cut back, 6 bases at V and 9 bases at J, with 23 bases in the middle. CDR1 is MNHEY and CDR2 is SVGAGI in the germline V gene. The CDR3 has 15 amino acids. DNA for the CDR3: TGTGCCAGCAGCGCTCAAACGGACTATCGGGTCTCCCAGTACTTC. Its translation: CASSAQTDYRVSQYF.

CDR3 sequence: CASRGLNQPQHF. DNA of the CDR3: TGTGCCAGCAGGGGGCTAAATCAGCCCCAGCATTTT. This chain joins TRBV12-3 or TRBV12-4 and TRBJ1-5; D possibly corresponds to TRBD1 (5 bases). The CDR3 sequence is 12 residues long. Trimming left V 6 bases short and J 4 bases short, with 7 bases between.

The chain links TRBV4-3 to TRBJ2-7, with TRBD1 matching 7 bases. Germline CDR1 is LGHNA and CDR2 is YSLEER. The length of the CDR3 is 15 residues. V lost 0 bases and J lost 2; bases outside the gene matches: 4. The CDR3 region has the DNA TGCGCCAGCAGCCAAGATACAGGGGTGGCCTACGAGCAGTACTTC. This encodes CASSQDTGVAYEQYF.

The CDR3 reads CASSLKISWREKLFF. The CDR3 nucleotides read TGTGCCAGCAGCTTAAAAATAAGTTGGCGTGAAAAACTGTTTTTT. The gene calls are TRBV11-2 and TRBJ1-4; D is uncertain. Germline CDR1 reads SGHAT; CDR2 reads FQNNGV. V was cut by 2 bases and J by 7 bases, with 14 bases left in between. The CDR3 spans 15 residues.

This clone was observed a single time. The CDR3 sequence: CASSILGVGQPQHF. CDR3 nucleotide sequence: TGTGCCAGTAGTATCTTGGGGGTAGGACAGCCCCAGCATTTT. The rearrangement joins TRBV19 to TRBJ1-5; perhaps TRBD1 as D (5 bases). This CDR3 contains 14 residues. Trimming took off 3 bases at V and 7 bases at J, with 13 bases between the two ends. Germline CDR1 is LNHDA and CDR2 is SQIVND (reference sequence).

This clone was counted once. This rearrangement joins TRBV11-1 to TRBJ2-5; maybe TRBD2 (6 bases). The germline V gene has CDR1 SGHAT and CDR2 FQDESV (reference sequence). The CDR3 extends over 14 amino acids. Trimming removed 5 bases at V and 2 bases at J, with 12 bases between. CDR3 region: CASSPRDEQETQYF. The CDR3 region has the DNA TGTGCCAGCAGCCCGCGGGACGAACAAGAGACCCAGTACTTC.

The CDR3 loop is CASSSTGIRDTEAFF. The CDR3 DNA reads as TGCGCCAGCAGCTCGACAGGTATTCGGGACACTGAAGCTTTCTTT. V is TRBV5-1 and J is TRBJ1-1; the D gene is possibly TRBD1 (6 bases). V lost 3 bases and J 3 bases, leaving 15 bases between the germline ends. This CDR3 is built from 15 residues. CDR1 is SGHRS and CDR2 is YFSETQ in the germline V gene.

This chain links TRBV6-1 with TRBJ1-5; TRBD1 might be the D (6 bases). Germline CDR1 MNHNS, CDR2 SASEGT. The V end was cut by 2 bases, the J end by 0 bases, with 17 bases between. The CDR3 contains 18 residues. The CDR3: CASSELGAGPYSNQPQHF. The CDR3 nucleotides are TGTGCCAGCAGTGAATTGGGGGCAGGACCCTATAGCAATCAGCCCCAGCATTTT.

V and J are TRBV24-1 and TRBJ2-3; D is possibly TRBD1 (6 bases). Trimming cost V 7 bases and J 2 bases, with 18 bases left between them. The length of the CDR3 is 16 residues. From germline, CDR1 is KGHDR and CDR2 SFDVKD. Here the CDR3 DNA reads TGTGCCACCAGCGGACCGAGGGGGTTGGCCACAGATACGCAGTATTTT. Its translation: CATSGPRGLATDTQYF.

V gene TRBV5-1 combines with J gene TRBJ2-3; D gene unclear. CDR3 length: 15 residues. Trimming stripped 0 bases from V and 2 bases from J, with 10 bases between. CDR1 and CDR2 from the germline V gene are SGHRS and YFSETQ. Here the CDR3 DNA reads TGCGCCAGCAGCTTGGATGGCGGCTACACAGATACGCAGTATTTT. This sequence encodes CASSLDGGYTDTQYF.

The CDR3 loop reads CASSESRGRPSYEQYF. The CDR3 DNA follows: TGTGCCAGCAGTGAAAGCCGGGGGCGCCCTTCCTACGAGCAGTACTTC. The V call is TRBV6-1, the J call TRBJ2-7; D might be TRBD1 or TRBD2, each matching 6 bases. The CDR3 length is 16 residues. Trimming took 2 bases from V and 1 from J, leaving 15 bases between them. CDR1 is MNHNS, CDR2 SASEGT, per germline.

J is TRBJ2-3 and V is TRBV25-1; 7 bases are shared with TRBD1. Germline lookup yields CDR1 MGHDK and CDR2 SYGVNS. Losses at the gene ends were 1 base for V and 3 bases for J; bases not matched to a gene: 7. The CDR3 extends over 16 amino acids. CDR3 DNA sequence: TGTGCCAGCAGTGAATTTGGCAGGGGGTGGACAGATACGCAGTATTTT. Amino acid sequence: CASSEFGRGWTDTQYF.

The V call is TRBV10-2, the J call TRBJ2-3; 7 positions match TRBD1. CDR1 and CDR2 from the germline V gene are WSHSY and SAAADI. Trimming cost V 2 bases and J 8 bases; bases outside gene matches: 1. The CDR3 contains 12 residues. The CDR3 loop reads CASSEPGGTQYF. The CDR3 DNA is TGCGCCAGCAGTGAGCCAGGGGGTACGCAGTATTTT.

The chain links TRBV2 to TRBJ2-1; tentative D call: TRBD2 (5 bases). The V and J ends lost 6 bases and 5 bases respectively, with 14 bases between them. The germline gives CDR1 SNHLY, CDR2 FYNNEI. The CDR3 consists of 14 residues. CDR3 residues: CASRIGLVNNEQFF. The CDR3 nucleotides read TGTGCCAGCAGGATTGGACTCGTAAACAATGAGCAGTTCTTC.

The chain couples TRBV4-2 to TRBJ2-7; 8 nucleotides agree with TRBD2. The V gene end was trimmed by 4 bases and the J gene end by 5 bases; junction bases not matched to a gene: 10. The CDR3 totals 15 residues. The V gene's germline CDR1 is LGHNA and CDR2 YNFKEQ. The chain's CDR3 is CASSRKAGDTHEQYF. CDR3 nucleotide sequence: TGTGCCAGCAGCCGGAAAGCGGGAGATACCCACGAGCAGTACTTC.

CDR3 amino acids: CASSLFDSLNTEAFF. CDR3 nucleotide sequence: TGTGCCAGCAGTTTATTCGACAGCCTTAACACTGAAGCTTTCTTT. The chain uses TRBV2 and TRBJ1-1; possible D gene TRBD1, 5 bases. V dropped 5 bases and J dropped 2 bases, with 15 bases sitting between them. The CDR3 runs to 15 residues. Looked up from germline, CDR1 is SNHLY and CDR2 is FYNNEI. The full variable domain, rest sourced from reference TRBV2 and TRBJ1-1, is EPEVTQTPSHQVTQMGQEVILRCVPISNHLYFYWYRQILGQKVEFLVSFYNNEISEKSEIFDDQFSVERPDGSNFTLKIRSTKLEDSAMYFCASSLFDSLNTEAFFGQGTRLTVV.

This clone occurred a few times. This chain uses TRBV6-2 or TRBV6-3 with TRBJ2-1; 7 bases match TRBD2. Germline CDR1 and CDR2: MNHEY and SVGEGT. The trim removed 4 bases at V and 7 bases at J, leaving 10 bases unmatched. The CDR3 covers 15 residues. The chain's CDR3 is CASSSTSGEGNEQFF. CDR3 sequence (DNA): TGTGCCAGCAGTTCTACCAGCGGGGAGGGTAATGAGCAGTTCTTC.

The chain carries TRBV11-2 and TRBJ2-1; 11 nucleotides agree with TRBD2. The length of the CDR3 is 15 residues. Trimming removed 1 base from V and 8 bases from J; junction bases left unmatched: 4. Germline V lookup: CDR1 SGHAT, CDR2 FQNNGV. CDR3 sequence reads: CASSLALAGADEQFF. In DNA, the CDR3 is TGTGCCAGCAGCTTAGCACTAGCGGGAGCCGATGAGCAGTTCTTC.

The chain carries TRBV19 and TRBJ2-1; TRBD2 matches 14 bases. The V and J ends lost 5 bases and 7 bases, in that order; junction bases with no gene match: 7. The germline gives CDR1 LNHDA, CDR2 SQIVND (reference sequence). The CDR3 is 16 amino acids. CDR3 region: CASSLRLAGGRNEQFF. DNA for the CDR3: TGTGCCAGTAGTCTCAGACTAGCGGGGGGGCGTAATGAGCAGTTCTTC.

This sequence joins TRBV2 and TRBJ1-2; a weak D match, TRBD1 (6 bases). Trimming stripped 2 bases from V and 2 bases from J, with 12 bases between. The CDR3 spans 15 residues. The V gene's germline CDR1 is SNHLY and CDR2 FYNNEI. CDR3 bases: TGTGCCAGCAGTGAAAGGAGGGGGGAGAACTATGGCTACACCTTC. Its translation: CASSERRGENYGYTF. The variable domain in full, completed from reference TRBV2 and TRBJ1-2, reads EPEVTQTPSHQVTQMGQEVILRCVPISNHLYFYWYRQILGQKVEFLVSFYNNEISEKSEIFDDQFSVERPDGSNFTLKIRSTKLEDSAMYFCASSERRGENYGYTFGSGTRLTVV.

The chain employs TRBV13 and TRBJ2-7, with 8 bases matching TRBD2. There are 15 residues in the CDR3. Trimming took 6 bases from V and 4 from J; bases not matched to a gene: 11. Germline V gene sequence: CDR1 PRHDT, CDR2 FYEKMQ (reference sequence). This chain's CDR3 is CASRPKRELGYEQYF. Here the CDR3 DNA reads TGTGCCAGCAGACCGAAGCGGGAGCTCGGTTACGAGCAGTACTTC.

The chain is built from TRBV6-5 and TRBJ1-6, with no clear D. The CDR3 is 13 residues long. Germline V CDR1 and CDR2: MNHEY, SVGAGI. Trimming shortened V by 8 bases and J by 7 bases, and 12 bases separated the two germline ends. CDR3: CASLVTENSPLHF. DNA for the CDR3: TGTGCCAGCCTTGTCACGGAGAATTCACCCCTCCACTTT.

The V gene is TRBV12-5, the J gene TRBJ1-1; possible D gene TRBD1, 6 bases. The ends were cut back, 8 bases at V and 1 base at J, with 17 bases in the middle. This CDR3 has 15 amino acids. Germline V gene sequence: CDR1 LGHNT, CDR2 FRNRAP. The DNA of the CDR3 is TGTGCTAGTCAGCAGGGGCCCGATTGGAACACTGAAGCTTTCTTT. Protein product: CASQQGPDWNTEAFF.